The present entry profiles one TCR beta chain with its context. The antigen remains undetermined. Sampled 1 year posttransplant, controls received myeloablative marrow transplants, methotrexate and a calcineurin inhibitor. This sample is drawn from a study of T cells after posttransplantation cyclophosphamide. Findings of the study overall: Recipient CMV seropositivity and CMV reactivation strongly tracked TRB clonality. Later blood repertoires were often dominated by clones from the donor CD8+ memory compartment. Blood and skin or GI T cell repertoires showed limited TRB overlap.

Repertoires were generated with immunoSEQ multiplex PCR, while TCRdb's copy carries only in-frame clones and drops some. The repertoire holds about 9,900 clones, with 88% as singletons. Germline V lookup: CDR1 SGHTA, CDR2 FQGNSA. Trimming took 3 bases from V and 4 from J; bases not matched to a gene: 4. CDR3 size: 14 residues. This chain links TRBV7-2 with TRBJ1-1, with 8 bases that match TRBD1. Sequenced here: PBMCs, sampled after an allogeneic stem cell transplant with a calcineurin inhibitor and methotrexate. This TCR was recovered from a male patient between 25 and 40 years old who received an allogeneic stem cell transplant from an unrelated donor, was CMV-positive, and had no GVHD. Part of the T cell pool may stem from the graft donor. CDR3 sequence (DNA): TGTGCCAGCAGCTTCGGACAGGGCGGCACTGAAGCTTTCTTT. Encoded protein: CASSFGQGGTEAFF.